These 27 T cell receptor beta chains share one sample of origin, sequenced in a study of blood T cell repertoires in COVID-19. Here immunoSEQ multiplex PCR was the method, and the copy in TCRdb shows in-frame clones only, minus some. Seen here are some 530,000 clones, 75% to 90% observed once, and the top ten hold 6.5% to 9.5%. The sample consisted of PBMCs or T cells enriched from blood (not recorded which). The receptors were sampled from a woman aged 60-75 years who had recovered from COVID-19.

This clone was observed once. The chain employs TRBV15 and TRBJ1-2; TRBD1 is a possible D gene (6 bases). The length of the CDR3 is 16 residues. The V end was cut by 1 base, the J end by 6 bases, with 18 bases between. CDR1 and CDR2 (germline): LNHNV, YYDKDF (reference sequence). CDR3 region: CATSRGGLNKGDGYTF. The CDR3 DNA follows: TGTGCCACCAGCAGAGGGGGCCTAAACAAGGGGGATGGCTACACCTTC.

The chain uses TRBV19 and TRBJ1-2; D remains ambiguous. This CDR3 has 15 residues. Trimming shortened V by 6 bases and J by 6 bases, and 20 bases separated the two germline ends. Germline CDR1 LNHDA, CDR2 SQIVND (reference sequence). As DNA, the CDR3 is TGTGCCAGTAGGACTGTGCGCGGTTTTCGGGATGGCTACACCTTC. It specifies CASRTVRGFRDGYTF.

This chain connects TRBV19 to TRBJ2-1, with unresolved D. V shed 1 base and J shed 0 bases, with 7 bases lying between them. The CDR3 totals 15 residues. Germline CDR1 and CDR2: LNHDA and SQIVND (reference sequence). The CDR3 bases are TGTGCCAGTAGTATAGTACAGAGCTCCTACAATGAGCAGTTCTTC. Its protein product is CASSIVQSSYNEQFF.

The rearrangement links TRBV9 to TRBJ2-3; the match to TRBD2 covers 7 bases. This CDR3 region has 15 residues. The trim removed 2 bases at V and 6 bases at J, leaving 9 bases unmatched. Germline CDR1 reads SGDLS; CDR2 reads YYNGEE. This chain's CDR3 is CASSVRAGREDTQYF. CDR3 coding DNA: TGTGCCAGCAGCGTCCGAGCGGGGCGAGAGGATACGCAGTATTTT.

Only one count was recorded for this clone. This chain joins TRBV27 and TRBJ2-2, with a tentative D call TRBD1 (8 bases). CDR1 and CDR2 from the germline V gene are MNHEY and SMNVEV (reference sequence). The V gene lost 7 bases and the J gene lost 5 bases, with 17 bases spanning the gap. CDR3 length: 15 amino acids. Here the CDR3 reads CASTKGQGGTGELFF. The CDR3 DNA reads as TGTGCCAGCACCAAAGGACAGGGAGGGACCGGGGAGCTGTTTTTT.

This clone was counted between two and nine times. The V call is TRBV5-1, the J call TRBJ1-6; D is possibly TRBD1 (6 bases). The CDR3 totals 16 residues. Trimming pared 1 base from V and 5 bases from J, leaving 13 bases between. From germline, CDR1 is SGHRS and CDR2 YFSETQ. The CDR3 nucleotides read TGCGCCAGCAGCTTGTGGGGGCGCCTAAATAATTCACCCCTCCACTTT. Protein product: CASSLWGRLNNSPLHF. Complete variable domain (other parts from reference TRBV5-1 and TRBJ1-6): KAGVTQTPRYLIKTRGQQVTLSCSPISGHRSVSWYQQTPGQGLQFLFEYFSETQRNKGNFPGRFSGRQFSNSRSEMNVSTLELGDSALYLCASSLWGRLNNSPLHFGNGTRLTVT.

This rearrangement joins TRBV28 to TRBJ1-1; possible D gene TRBD1, 6 bases. The germline CDR1 and CDR2 sequences are MDHEN and SYDVKM. The CDR3 sequence is 14 residues long. Trimming removed 5 bases at V and 1 base at J, with 11 bases between. The CDR3 nucleotides read TGTGCCAGCAGTACACAGGGCTCGAACACTGAAGCTTTCTTT. Its translation is CASSTQGSNTEAFF.

This clone has only one observation. This chain joins TRBV3-1 (or the pseudogene TRBV3-2) and TRBJ1-4; 8 nucleotides match TRBD1. The V gene's germline CDR1 is LGHDT and CDR2 YNNKEL (reference sequence). The CDR3 runs 15 residues. Trimming took 4 bases from V and 5 from J; bases not matched to a gene: 6. The CDR3 sequence: CASSRQGHSNEKLFF. CDR3 bases: TGTGCCAGCAGCCGACAGGGGCACTCAAATGAAAAACTGTTTTTT.

This clone has only one observation. The chain links TRBV10-3 to TRBJ2-3; D perhaps matches TRBD2 (6 bases). Trimming removed 4 bases at V and 3 bases at J, with 14 bases between. This CDR3 is built from 15 residues. Germline V lookup: CDR1 ENHRY, CDR2 SYGVKD. Here the CDR3 DNA reads TGTGCCATCAGTGTGGGGCCTAGCGAAACAGATACGCAGTATTTT. It encodes CAISVGPSETDTQYF.

This clone was observed a single time. The chain uses TRBV7-6 and TRBJ2-5; D gene unclear. V lost 5 bases, J lost 5 bases, and 18 bases lay in between. Per the germline V gene, CDR1 is SGHVS and CDR2 is FNYEAQ. This CDR3 has 15 amino acids. The CDR3 is CASSPIGTPGETQYF. The CDR3 DNA follows: TGTGCCAGCAGCCCGATCGGAACCCCCGGGGAGACCCAGTACTTC.

As concerns this clone: Other nucleotide sequences in the sample specify the same CDR3. The CDR3 DNA is TGTGCCAGCAGCCAAGGGCAGGCTAACTATGGCTACACCTTC. Translating gives CASSQGQANYGYTF. The chain recombines TRBV3-1 (or the pseudogene TRBV3-2) with TRBJ1-2; D is unresolved. The CDR3 extends over 14 amino acids. CDR1 is LGHDT, CDR2 YNNKEL, per germline (reference sequence). V lost 1 base and J 0 bases, leaving 6 bases between the germline ends.

This clone was counted between two and nine times. This sequence joins TRBV19 and TRBJ1-3; 7 bases align to TRBD1. The V gene end was trimmed by 8 bases and the J gene end by 3 bases; junction bases not matched to a gene: 7. Germline V lookup: CDR1 LNHDA, CDR2 SQIVND (reference sequence). CDR3 size: 14 residues. The DNA for the CDR3 is TGTGCCAGTGCCCAGGGGGGACTTGGAAACACCATATATTTT. Amino acid sequence: CASAQGGLGNTIYF.

The chain couples TRBV4-1 to TRBJ1-6, with D possibly matching TRBD1 (6 bases). This CDR3 comprises 19 residues. CDR1 is MGHRA, CDR2 YSYEKL, per germline. V was clipped by 3 bases and J by 1 base, with 19 bases between them. The CDR3 loop reads CASSQTVRGTGSYNSPLHF. The CDR3 coding sequence is TGCGCCAGCAGCCAGACGGTCAGGGGAACGGGGTCCTATAATTCACCCCTCCACTTT.

CDR3 in amino acids: CASKGGGTDTQYF. CDR3 sequence (DNA): TGTGCCAGCAAGGGGGGGGGCACAGATACGCAGTATTTT. V and J are TRBV7-2 and TRBJ2-3; perhaps TRBD2 as D (7 bases). CDR1 is SGHTA and CDR2 is FQGNSA in the germline V gene. Trimming removed 7 bases at V and 1 base at J, with 9 bases between. This CDR3 has 13 amino acids.

The chain carries TRBV19 and TRBJ2-7, with 10 bases identical to TRBD1. The CDR3 has 13 amino acids. CDR1 is LNHDA, CDR2 SQIVND, per germline (reference sequence). The V and J ends lost 10 bases and 4 bases, in that order; junction bases with no gene match: 7. CDR3 DNA sequence: TGTGCCACCTCTGACAGGGGGCCTTACGAGCAGTACTTC. As protein: CATSDRGPYEQYF.

This clone was found once. This CDR3 is CATSDATLAKNIQYF. DNA of the CDR3: TGTGCCACCAGTGACGCGACATTAGCCAAAAACATTCAGTACTTC. The chain uses TRBV24-1 and TRBJ2-4; the D is unclear. Trimming stripped 4 bases from V and 0 bases from J, with 9 bases between. CDR3 size: 15 residues. Germline assignment: CDR1 KGHDR and CDR2 SFDVKD.

For the CDR3, the DNA is TGTGCCAGCAGTCCCCGCCGGGGGTCAGGCTATAGCAATCAGCCCCAGCATTTT. Translating it yields CASSPRRGSGYSNQPQHF. The J gene is TRBJ1-5, the V gene TRBV2; possible D gene TRBD1, 5 bases. V shed 5 bases and J shed 0 bases, with 20 bases lying between them. CDR1 and CDR2 (germline): SNHLY, FYNNEI. CDR3 length equals 18 residues.

The CDR3 reads CASSLVTGLGNTIYF. In DNA form, the CDR3 reads TGTGCCAGCAGCTTAGTCACAGGTTTAGGAAACACCATATATTTT. The chain employs TRBV7-2 and TRBJ1-3; a possible D gene is TRBD1 (5 bases). This CDR3 has 15 residues. CDR1 SGHTA and CDR2 FQGNSA come from the germline V gene. The ends were cut back, 1 base at V and 4 bases at J, with 11 bases in the middle.

The rearrangement joins TRBV7-6 to TRBJ2-7; a possible D gene is TRBD1 (7 bases). Deletions cut 5 bases from V and 3 bases from J, with 14 bases between. The germline gives CDR1 SGHVS, CDR2 FNYEAQ. The CDR3 has 14 amino acids. The CDR3 DNA reads TGTGCCAGCAGCCCGACAGGGAGGATCTACGAGCAGTACTTC. Translated: CASSPTGRIYEQYF.

This clone was observed a handful of times. The rearrangement joins TRBV30 to TRBJ2-5, with 8 positions matching TRBD1. Germline V gene lookup returns CDR1 GTSNPN and CDR2 SVGIG (reference sequence). The J segment lost 5 bases and the V segment lost 7 bases, leaving 18 bases of the junction unmatched. The CDR3 runs to 16 residues. Here the CDR3 reads CAYSTPRDRNRETQYF. The CDR3 bases are TGTGCCTATAGTACGCCCCGGGACAGGAATAGGGAGACCCAGTACTTC.

The chain joins TRBV5-1 to TRBJ2-1, with 9 bases matching TRBD1. J gave up 8 bases and V 4 bases, and 4 bases lay outside the gene matches. The CDR3 sequence is 13 residues long. Germline CDR1 reads SGHRS; CDR2 reads YFSETQ. The CDR3 bases are TGCGCCAGCAGCCAAGGGACAGGGCATGAGCAGTTCTTC. This codes for CASSQGTGHEQFF.

The chain recombines TRBV4-1 with TRBJ2-5; TRBD1 matches at 8 bases. Per the germline V gene, CDR1 is MGHRA and CDR2 is YSYEKL. Trimming took 5 bases from V and 5 from J; bases not matched to a gene: 7. The CDR3 consists of 14 residues. The CDR3 nucleotides are TGCGCCAGCAGCTCAGGGGGCTTAGGGGAGACCCAGTACTTC. Translated: CASSSGGLGETQYF.

The rearrangement links TRBV6-5 to TRBJ1-3, with D uncertain. CDR1 MNHEY and CDR2 SVGAGI come from the germline V gene. The CDR3 sequence is 13 residues long. Trimming took off 5 bases at V and 1 base at J, with 6 bases between the two ends. The CDR3 region is CASSTISGNTIYF. The CDR3 DNA is TGTGCCAGCAGTACAATATCTGGAAACACCATATATTTT.

This clone was recorded a few times. V and J are TRBV29-1 and TRBJ1-1; 8 bases match TRBD1. The CDR3 totals 14 residues. Germline CDR1 reads SQVTM; CDR2 reads ANQGSEA. V was clipped by 4 bases and J by 5 bases; unmatched bases: 9. CDR3 protein: CSVAMDRVGTEAFF. The CDR3 DNA follows: TGCAGCGTTGCCATGGACAGGGTTGGGACTGAAGCTTTCTTT.

This chain uses TRBV5-1 with TRBJ2-7, with D maybe TRBD2 (5 bases). The CDR3 has 14 amino acids. Between the trimmed V and J ends, which lost 4 bases and 0 bases, there was a span of 11 bases. From germline, CDR1 is SGHRS and CDR2 YFSETQ. CDR3 residues: CASSPLRGSYEQYF. The CDR3 nucleotides are TGCGCCAGCAGCCCGCTACGGGGCTCCTACGAGCAGTACTTC.

V gene TRBV25-1 combines with J gene TRBJ1-2, with 7 bases fitting TRBD1. The V and J ends lost 1 base and 8 bases, in that order; junction bases with no gene match: 13. Germline loops: CDR1 MGHDK, CDR2 SYGVNS. CDR3 length: 16 amino acids. CDR3 sequence reads: CASSESIPRGSSGYTF. The CDR3 DNA reads as TGTGCCAGCAGTGAATCAATCCCCAGGGGGAGTTCGGGCTACACCTTC.

The rearrangement links TRBV3-1 (or the pseudogene TRBV3-2) to TRBJ2-5, with 11 bases fitting TRBD1. The trim removed 0 bases at V and 5 bases at J, leaving 2 bases unmatched. The germline CDR1 and CDR2 sequences are LGHDT and YNNKEL (reference sequence). The CDR3 has 15 amino acids. The CDR3 sequence: CASSQEGDRGETQYF. CDR3 bases: TGTGCCAGCAGCCAAGAAGGGGACAGGGGGGAGACCCAGTACTTC.